These 19 T cell receptor beta chains share one sample of origin, sequenced in a study of blood T cells in healthy people across ages. With a J-beta primer mix and a sample-barcoded 5' primer, a second PCR ran 7 to 11 cycles. TCRdb called the 5' RACE reads again in MiXCR, with one record for every CDR3 protein. The top ten clones hold about 0.69% of a sample with around 1,000,000 distinct CDR3 sequences, about 25% of them seen once. The sample was also reused in another study, on T cells of mothers and their children.

Sequences were obtained from blood. The receptor source for this set is a girl aged 2-9 years in good health.

This clonotype occurred many times. This sequence joins TRBV6-1 and TRBJ2-6, with D maybe TRBD2 (5 bases). The CDR3 length is 16 residues. V was trimmed by 3 bases and J by 4 bases, leaving 13 bases between them. Germline V gene lookup returns CDR1 MNHNS and CDR2 SASEGT. CDR3 DNA sequence: TGTGCCAGCAGTGAGATTGAGGGTTCAGGGGCCAACGTCCTGACTTTC. It is translated as CASSEIEGSGANVLTF.

This clonotype has a handful of counts. The rearrangement uses TRBV20-1 and TRBJ2-2; D remains ambiguous. The CDR3 covers 12 residues. CDR1 is DFQATT, CDR2 SNEGSKA, per germline (reference sequence). V was cut by 3 bases and J by 4 bases, with 6 bases left in between. In nucleotides, the CDR3 is TGCAGTGCTAGGCCTGGCACCGGGGAGCTGTTTTTT. It is translated as CSARPGTGELFF.

This clonotype has only a few counts. The CDR3 coding sequence is TGCGCCAGCAGCTTGGAGGCGGAGAGGCCTTCACCCCTCCACTTT. This codes for CASSLEAERPSPLHF. V gene TRBV5-1 combines with J gene TRBJ1-6; D uncertain. V lost 0 bases, J lost 9 bases, and 13 bases lay in between. The CDR3 runs 15 residues. Looked up from germline, CDR1 is SGHRS and CDR2 is YFSETQ.

The chain has TRBV12-3 or TRBV12-4 and TRBJ2-7, with D perhaps assigned TRBD1 or TRBD2 (5 bases each). The CDR3 sequence is 13 residues long. V was clipped by 6 bases and J by 2 bases, with 11 bases between them. The CDR3, as DNA: TGTGCCAGCAGCGGGGACGGAACCTACGAGCAGTACTTC. Translated, it gives CASSGDGTYEQYF.

The chain recombines TRBV11-3 with TRBJ2-2, with a tentative D call TRBD1 (6 bases). Trimming pared 6 bases from V and 5 bases from J, leaving 16 bases between. Germline V lookup: CDR1 SGHNT, CDR2 YENEEA. The CDR3 sequence is 15 residues long. DNA of the CDR3: TGTGCCAGCAGGAACTACAGGGTTGTAACCGGGGAGCTGTTTTTT. Encoded protein: CASRNYRVVTGELFF.

The chain couples TRBV20-1 to TRBJ2-1; a possible D gene is TRBD2 (5 bases). The germline V and J ends were trimmed by 6 bases and 1 base, with 13 bases remaining between them. The CDR3 totals 14 residues. Germline V CDR1 and CDR2: DFQATT, SNEGSKA (reference sequence). The CDR3 spells CSASARDSYNEQFF. Here the CDR3 DNA reads TGCAGTGCCTCCGCGAGGGATTCCTACAATGAGCAGTTCTTC.

The chain employs TRBV15 and TRBJ2-3, with D possibly being TRBD1 (5 bases). Germline assignment: CDR1 LNHNV and CDR2 YYDKDF (reference sequence). The length of the CDR3 is 14 residues. V lost 5 bases and J lost 2, with 11 bases in between. CDR3 sequence reads: CATSQGPFTDTQYF. DNA of the CDR3: TGTGCCACCAGCCAGGGTCCCTTCACAGATACGCAGTATTTT. The whole variable domain, filled in from reference TRBV15 and TRBJ2-3, reads DAMVIQNPRYQVTQFGKPVTLSCSQTLNHNVMYWYQQKSSQAPKLLFHYYDKDFNNEADTPDNFQSRRPNTSFCFLDIRSPGLGDTAMYLCATSQGPFTDTQYFGPGTRLTVL.

This rearrangement joins TRBV24-1 to TRBJ2-5; 7 nucleotides align to TRBD2. The CDR3 is 14 amino acids. J was trimmed by 5 bases and V by 3 bases; bases with no gene match: 5. From germline, CDR1 is KGHDR and CDR2 SFDVKD. The CDR3 is CATSDRREGETQYF. The DNA of the CDR3 is TGTGCCACCAGTGATCGCAGGGAGGGGGAGACCCAGTACTTC.

This clonotype was seen only a few times. Mismatch with germline at one junction end may stem from a read error. The genes are TRBV6-5 and TRBJ2-3; 11 bases are a match to TRBD2. Germline assignment: CDR1 MNHEY and CDR2 SVGAGI. The CDR3 is made up of 19 amino acids. CDR3 bases: TGTGCCAGCAGTTTCCGACTAGCGGGGACATCCCGAAGCATAGATACGCAGTATTTT. Amino acid sequence: CASSFRLAGTSRSIDTQYF.

This clonotype turned up a few times. The V and J genes are TRBV29-1 and TRBJ2-7, with TRBD2 matching 8 bases. The DNA end is more similar to TRBJ2-1, so the J call may be wrong. In germline, CDR1 is SQVTM, CDR2 ANQGSEA. The length of the CDR3 is 12 residues. CDR3 region: CSVETGGDEQFF. CDR3 nucleotide sequence: TGCAGCGTTGAAACGGGAGGGGATGAGCAGTTCTTC.

The chain combines TRBV29-1 with TRBJ1-4; the D gene is possibly TRBD1 (5 bases). Trimming removed 3 bases from V and 1 base from J, with 15 bases in between. The CDR3 consists of 16 residues. Germline V gives CDR1 SQVTM, CDR2 ANQGSEA. CDR3 sequence reads: CSVEGTGTGTNEKLFF. DNA for the CDR3: TGCAGCGTTGAGGGTACGGGGACGGGAACTAATGAAAAACTGTTTTTT.

This clonotype has just a few counts. The chain has TRBV20-1 and TRBJ1-1; TRBD1 is a possible D gene (6 bases). Germline V lookup: CDR1 DFQATT, CDR2 SNEGSKA (reference sequence). The V gene lost 0 bases and the J gene lost 1 base, with 15 bases spanning the gap. The CDR3 length is 16 residues. The CDR3, as DNA: TGCAGTGCTAGAGATTTAGGGGGACGTGGGAACACTGAAGCTTTCTTT. This gives the protein CSARDLGGRGNTEAFF.

This chain connects TRBV5-1 to TRBJ2-5; D might be TRBD1 or TRBD2, each matching 6 bases. V was trimmed by 0 bases and J by 2 bases, leaving 23 bases between them. Per germline, CDR1 SGHRS and CDR2 YFSETQ. CDR3 length: 19 amino acids. The CDR3 spells CASSLEGGILTTHQETQYF. CDR3 DNA sequence: TGCGCCAGCAGCTTGGAGGGGGGAATCCTCACAACCCATCAAGAGACCCAGTACTTC.

CDR3 coding DNA: TGTGCCAGCAGCTCGACCTCTAGCGGGGGTTACAATGAGCAGTTCTTC. Its protein is CASSSTSSGGYNEQFF. The chain employs TRBV5-5 and TRBJ2-1; the match to TRBD2 covers 10 bases. The CDR3 length is 16 residues. J gave up 4 bases and V 3 bases, and 7 bases lay outside the gene matches. Germline V lookup: CDR1 SGHKS, CDR2 YYEKEE (reference sequence).

This chain links TRBV5-1 with TRBJ2-7; D is perhaps TRBD1 (6 bases). V was shortened by 1 base and J by 5 bases, with 13 bases between the two germline ends. CDR1 SGHRS and CDR2 YFSETQ come from the germline V gene. The CDR3 sequence is 14 residues long. This CDR3 is CASSLLTGSNEQYF. The CDR3 bases are TGCGCCAGCAGCTTGTTAACAGGGTCGAACGAGCAGTACTTC.

The rearrangement links TRBV5-1 to TRBJ2-5; D gene unclear. The CDR3 loop spans 11 amino acids. The ends were cut back, 4 bases at V and 13 bases at J, with 14 bases in the middle. Germline V CDR1 and CDR2: SGHRS, YFSETQ. The CDR3 DNA sequence: TGCGCCAGCAGCGAAAAGGGTAGTTGGTACTTC. The encoded protein is CASSEKGSWYF.

The sample holds a few counts of this clonotype. This chain links TRBV9 with TRBJ2-6; the D gene is possibly TRBD1 (6 bases). The germline gives CDR1 SGDLS, CDR2 YYNGEE. V lost 3 bases and J lost 1, with 14 bases in between. The CDR3 covers 17 residues. CDR3 sequence (DNA): TGTGCCAGCAGCGCCTCCTGGACAGTTTCTGGGGCCAACGTCCTGACTTTC. It yields the protein CASSASWTVSGANVLTF.

The rearrangement uses TRBV3-1 and TRBJ2-5; weak D call: TRBD2 (5 bases). The DNA end favors TRBJ2-7, so the J call may be wrong. The CDR3 runs to 16 residues. The germline V gene has CDR1 LGHDT and CDR2 YNNKEL (reference sequence). The CDR3 protein is CASSSQGLSTSSEQYF. The CDR3 DNA reads as TGTGCCAGCAGCTCTCAAGGACTTAGCACATCTTCCGAGCAGTACTTC.

This clonotype was counted a few times. The chain is built from TRBV7-2 and TRBJ2-5; no firm D call. The germline CDR1 and CDR2 sequences are SGHTA and FQGNSA. V was shortened by 4 bases and J by 4 bases, with 13 bases between the two germline ends. The CDR3 contains 14 residues. CDR3 loop: CASSSPPTGETQYF. In DNA form, the CDR3 reads TGTGCCAGCAGCTCCCCCCCAACGGGAGAGACCCAGTACTTC.